These 25 T cell receptor beta chains originate from one sample sequenced in a study of CD8+ T cells in alopecia areata (dated by TCRdb to between 2017 and 2018). The library relied on the immunoSEQ multiplex PCR assay. RNA was extracted from all samples and reverse transcribed into cDNA, which served as template for TCR sequencing. The table was pulled from immuneACCESS by TCRdb, which kept in-frame rearrangements only. Such tables lose some clones; where checked, under half of the loss comes from unresolved V genes, and the rest has no known cause. The sample data list around 120,000 clones, and approximately 52% of these were observed just once. The ten largest clonotypes hold approximately 29% of the sample. Sample time point, as interpreted from the label and publication: around 28 days on oral tofacitinib. In light of the paper, this sample's treatment or condition label describes: oral pan-JAK inhibitor, 5-10 mg twice daily.

This sample comprised CD8+ T cells sorted from blood, obtained at week 4, from a patient treated with tofacitinib. These receptors were taken from a human donor with alopecia areata.

The chain has TRBV7-2 and TRBJ2-3; D is undetermined. This CDR3 spans 12 amino acids. V lost 1 base and J lost 6, with 5 bases in between. Germline CDR1 and CDR2: SGHTA and FQGNSA. The CDR3 is CASSLEVDTQYF. CDR3 nucleotide sequence: TGTGCCAGCAGCTTAGAGGTCGATACGCAGTATTTT. The full variable domain, in which reference TRBV7-2 and TRBJ2-3 provide the parts outside the CDR3, is GAGVSQSPSNKVTEKGKDVELRCDPISGHTALYWYRQSLGQGLEFLIYFQGNSAPDKSGLPSDRFSAERTGGSVSTLTIQRTQQEDSAVYLCASSLEVDTQYFGPGTRLTVL.

The J gene is TRBJ2-5, the V gene TRBV7-9, with D possibly matching TRBD2 (5 bases). Germline CDR1 reads SEHNR; CDR2 reads FQNEAQ (reference sequence). V lost 1 base and J lost 0, with 9 bases in between. The CDR3 is 15 amino acids. CDR3 in amino acids: CASSLVGRDQETQYF. The DNA of the CDR3 is TGTGCCAGCAGCTTAGTCGGGCGGGACCAAGAGACCCAGTACTTC.

The J gene is TRBJ2-7, the V gene TRBV29-1; 10 bases fit TRBD1. The germline CDR1 and CDR2 sequences are SQVTM and ANQGSEA. The CDR3 has 14 amino acids. Trimming at V came to 4 bases and at J to 6 bases, leaving 9 bases not matched to a gene. CDR3: CSVGLGQGTSEQYF. The CDR3 DNA sequence: TGCAGCGTTGGTTTGGGACAGGGGACTTCCGAGCAGTACTTC.

The rearrangement joins TRBV27 to TRBJ1-4; no clear D gene. CDR1 and CDR2 (germline): MNHEY, SMNVEV (reference sequence). The V end lost 0 bases, the J end lost 3 bases, and 8 bases lay between the germline ends. CDR3 size: 15 residues. The CDR3 is CASSLSGVPNEKLFF. The CDR3 coding sequence is TGTGCCAGCAGTTTATCCGGGGTGCCTAATGAAAAACTGTTTTTT.

With regard to this clone: This CDR3 is also generated by other DNA sequences in the sample. V gene TRBV25-1 combines with J gene TRBJ2-1, with D hard to call. Trimming took 1 base from V and 10 from J, leaving 5 bases between them. CDR3 length: 11 amino acids. Germline values: CDR1 MGHDK, CDR2 SYGVNS. The chain's CDR3 is CASSESREQFF. The CDR3 region has the DNA TGTGCCAGCAGTGAATCTAGGGAGCAGTTCTTC.

At least ten counts were recorded for this clone. The chain has TRBV4-2 and TRBJ2-2; unclear D gene. The CDR3 extends over 15 amino acids. The germline gives CDR1 LGHNA, CDR2 YNFKEQ. The V end was cut by 0 bases, the J end by 0 bases, with 5 bases between. The chain's CDR3 is CASSQEGTNTGELFF. CDR3 in DNA: TGTGCCAGCAGCCAAGAGGGCACGAACACCGGGGAGCTGTTTTTT.

There are a few counts of this clone. The gene calls are TRBV27 and TRBJ1-5; D remains ambiguous. In germline, CDR1 is MNHEY, CDR2 SMNVEV (reference sequence). The CDR3 runs to 14 residues. Trimming stripped 4 bases from V and 2 bases from J, with 9 bases between. The CDR3 loop is CASSSGPRNQPQHF. CDR3 nucleotide sequence: TGTGCCAGCAGTTCCGGGCCCCGCAATCAGCCCCAGCATTTT.

The rearrangement joins TRBV27 to TRBJ2-5; either TRBD1 or TRBD2 may supply D (6 bases each). The CDR3 is 15 amino acids. Per germline, CDR1 MNHEY and CDR2 SMNVEV (reference sequence). The ends were cut back, 4 bases at V and 5 bases at J, with 17 bases in the middle. The CDR3 DNA follows: TGTGCCAGCAGTTGGCGAATGGGGGGCGAGGAGACCCAGTACTTC. Its translation is CASSWRMGGEETQYF.

This clone has more than one count but fewer than ten. CDR3 amino acids: CASSEYGRGSYEQYF. The CDR3 DNA reads TGTGCCAGCAGTGAATACGGTAGAGGCTCCTACGAGCAGTACTTC. The chain joins TRBV2 to TRBJ2-7; unclear D gene. Per germline, CDR1 SNHLY and CDR2 FYNNEI. The CDR3 has 15 amino acids. Trimming removed 2 bases at V and 0 bases at J, with 11 bases between.

CDR3 sequence: CASSLGLSEAFF. The CDR3 bases are TGTGCCAGCAGCTTAGGGCTCTCTGAAGCTTTCTTT. The rearrangement joins TRBV13 to TRBJ1-1; the D is unclear. Germline V gene lookup returns CDR1 PRHDT and CDR2 FYEKMQ (reference sequence). Trimming cost V 0 bases and J 6 bases, with 5 bases left between them. This CDR3 spans 12 amino acids. Full variable domain (remainder filled in from reference TRBV13 and TRBJ1-1): AAGVIQSPRHLIKEKRETATLKCYPIPRHDTVYWYQQGPGQDPQFLISFYEKMQSDKGSIPDRFSAQQFSDYHSELNMSSLELGDSALYFCASSLGLSEAFFGQGTRLTVV.

The chain carries TRBV29-1 and TRBJ2-1; a weak D match, TRBD2 (6 bases). CDR3 length equals 14 residues. The V end lost 4 bases, the J end lost 6 bases, and 16 bases lay between the germline ends. In germline, CDR1 is SQVTM, CDR2 ANQGSEA. CDR3 residues: CSVVGTHRSNEQFF. The CDR3 coding sequence is TGCAGCGTTGTAGGGACTCACCGCTCCAATGAGCAGTTCTTC.

This clone showed up just a few times. The chain employs TRBV29-1 and TRBJ1-2, with TRBD1 matching 7 bases. Trimming took 4 bases from V and 10 from J; bases not matched to a gene: 9. Germline V gives CDR1 SQVTM, CDR2 ANQGSEA. The CDR3 consists of 12 residues. The CDR3 loop reads CSVAPGTVYYTF. In DNA form, the CDR3 reads TGCAGCGTTGCCCCCGGGACAGTTTACTACACCTTC. Based on the CDR3 plus reference TRBV29-1 and TRBJ1-2, the full variable domain is SAVISQKPSRDICQRGTSLTIQCQVDSQVTMMFWYRQQPGQSLTLIATANQGSEATYESGFVIDKFPISRPNLTFSTLTVSNMSPEDSSIYLCSVAPGTVYYTFGSGTRLTVV.

The chain combines TRBV29-1 with TRBJ2-6; D remains unclear. V was cut by 4 bases and J by 2 bases, with 12 bases left in between. The CDR3 sequence is 15 residues long. The V gene's germline CDR1 is SQVTM and CDR2 ANQGSEA. CDR3 protein: CSVGDKGAGANVLTF. CDR3 nucleotides: TGCAGCGTTGGGGATAAAGGAGCTGGGGCCAACGTCCTGACTTTC.

This rearrangement joins TRBV30 to TRBJ1-1; no clear D. This CDR3 has 13 residues. The ends were cut back, 3 bases at V and 1 base at J, with 9 bases in the middle. Germline V CDR1 and CDR2: GTSNPN, SVGIG (reference sequence). The CDR3 sequence is CAWRIPGNTEAFF. Written as DNA, the CDR3 is TGTGCCTGGAGAATCCCGGGGAACACTGAAGCTTTCTTT.

The chain uses TRBV4-1 and TRBJ2-7; D is ambiguous. Trimming removed 3 bases from V and 0 bases from J, with 12 bases in between. The CDR3 is made up of 15 amino acids. Per germline, CDR1 MGHRA and CDR2 YSYEKL. This CDR3 reads CASSQRSPSSYEQYF. The CDR3 DNA is TGCGCCAGCAGCCAGAGGTCGCCTAGCTCCTACGAGCAGTACTTC.

This clone was seen just once. V usage is TRBV29-1 and J usage is TRBJ2-7; 14 bases are a match to TRBD2. Germline trimming cut 5 bases from V and 3 bases from J; bases unmatched to any gene: 3. The germline V gene has CDR1 SQVTM and CDR2 ANQGSEA. This CDR3 has 14 residues. In DNA form, the CDR3 reads TGCAGCGTTCCGACTAGCGGGGGGGACTACGAGCAGTACTTC. This sequence encodes CSVPTSGGDYEQYF.

The chain links TRBV7-9 to TRBJ2-1; TRBD2 might be the D (5 bases). Germline loops: CDR1 SEHNR, CDR2 FQNEAQ (reference sequence). This CDR3 spans 12 amino acids. V dropped 6 bases and J dropped 9 bases, with 12 bases sitting between them. The CDR3: CASSEGVGEQFF. CDR3 DNA sequence: TGTGCCAGCAGTGAGGGTGTTGGTGAGCAGTTCTTC.

The V and J genes are TRBV27 and TRBJ1-5; the match to TRBD1 covers 10 bases. The germline gives CDR1 MNHEY, CDR2 SMNVEV (reference sequence). Trimming cost V 3 bases and J 4 bases; bases outside gene matches: 3. The CDR3 runs 15 residues. This CDR3 is CASSFGTGENQPQHF. CDR3 coding DNA: TGTGCCAGCAGTTTCGGGACAGGGGAAAATCAGCCCCAGCATTTT.

The chain has TRBV9 and TRBJ1-6, with TRBD1 matching over 7 bases. CDR3 size: 12 residues. CDR1 SGDLS and CDR2 YYNGEE come from the germline V gene. Unmatched junction bases numbered 1, after V lost 6 bases and J lost 7 bases. CDR3 bases: TGTGCCAGCACGACAGGGAATTCACCCCTCCACTTT. This sequence encodes CASTTGNSPLHF. Filled out from reference TRBV9 and TRBJ1-6, the complete variable domain reads DSGVTQTPKHLITATGQRVTLRCSPRSGDLSVYWYQQSLDQGLQFLIQYYNGEERAKGNILERFSAQQFPDLHSELNLSSLELGDSALYFCASTTGNSPLHFGNGTRLTVT.

This clone was found a few times. One end of the junction does not line up with germline, which may come from a read error. The rearrangement links TRBV20-1 to TRBJ1-5, with D unresolved. Germline assignment: CDR1 DFQATT and CDR2 SNEGSKA (reference sequence). This CDR3 spans 10 amino acids. The CDR3 region has the DNA TGCAGTGCGATTCGCTTATTGCGGGGTTTT. Encoded protein: CSAIRLLRGF.

The rearrangement joins TRBV7-9 to TRBJ1-1, with TRBD1 as a possible D gene (5 bases). The germline gives CDR1 SEHNR, CDR2 FQNEAQ (reference sequence). Trimming shortened V by 6 bases and J by 4 bases, and 12 bases separated the two germline ends. CDR3 length equals 13 residues. CDR3 loop: CASRPGSGTEAFF. The CDR3, as DNA: TGTGCCAGCAGGCCAGGGTCAGGCACTGAAGCTTTCTTT.

J is TRBJ1-2 and V is TRBV7-9; D might be TRBD1 (5 bases). Trimming left V 6 bases short and J 0 bases short, with 11 bases between. CDR1 and CDR2 (germline): SEHNR, FQNEAQ (reference sequence). The CDR3 is made up of 14 amino acids. The CDR3 protein is CASRDKQANYGYTF. In DNA, the CDR3 is TGTGCCAGCAGGGACAAACAGGCTAACTATGGCTACACCTTC.

This clone was seen a few times. This chain uses TRBV7-9 with TRBJ2-6, with D possibly TRBD1 on 6 matching bases. The CDR3 sequence is 19 residues long. CDR1 is SEHNR, CDR2 FQNEAQ, per germline (reference sequence). V dropped 1 base and J dropped 3 bases, with 19 bases sitting between them. CDR3 loop: CASSLGQTGILLGANVLTF. The CDR3 coding sequence is TGTGCCAGCAGCTTAGGACAGACAGGAATACTTCTTGGGGCCAACGTCCTGACTTTC.

The chain is built from TRBV30 and TRBJ2-1; D is uncertain. The germline V and J ends were trimmed by 1 base and 0 bases, with 7 bases remaining between them. The CDR3 has 14 residues. From germline, CDR1 is GTSNPN and CDR2 SVGIG (reference sequence). For the CDR3, the DNA is TGTGCCTGGAGTGACGGTAGCTCCTACAATGAGCAGTTCTTC. Its translation is CAWSDGSSYNEQFF.

Here the CDR3 DNA reads TGTGCCAGCAGCCCAAGCTCGACTAGCTTGGGGACCCAGTACTTC. Protein sequence: CASSPSSTSLGTQYF. The V gene is TRBV9, the J gene TRBJ2-5, with 7 nucleotides matching TRBD2. Looked up from germline, CDR1 is SGDLS and CDR2 is YYNGEE. The CDR3 sequence is 15 residues long. V lost 4 bases and J lost 7; bases outside the gene matches: 13.